This TCR beta chain was recovered during a study of T cell clones after liver transplantation (dated by TCRdb to about 2019). Turning to the overall study: The samples were obtained from ITN030ST, a randomized trial that attempted immunosuppression withdrawal within 2 years after liver transplantation. Tolerance was defined as complete immunosuppression withdrawal for at least one year with no rise in liver enzymes beyond twice the upper limit of normal. After a pre-transplant mixed lymphocyte reaction, TCRbeta sequencing was used to pinpoint donor-reactive T cell clones, which were subsequently tracked in post-transplant blood. The study cohort included 8 liver transplant recipients, of whom 3 were classified as tolerant and 5 as non-tolerant. Blood samples were taken pre-transplant, pre-randomization before withdrawal, and post-randomization after full withdrawal or failed withdrawal. As an antigen-independent comparator for donor-reactive sequences, third party-reactive TCRbeta sequences were also identified from pre-transplant MLRs. Three of the eight recipients were HCV-positive; the others were transplanted for non-autoimmune, non-viral indications. The subjects received no induction therapy and were kept on standard immunosuppression until randomization at 12-24 months post-transplant. Paper-wide results and their limitations: Conclusions were preliminary, limited by small, heterogeneous patient numbers and non-standardized post-transplant time points. Low numbers of available donor cells limited the measurable donor-reactive repertoire in two subjects. A greater decline was seen for donor-reactive sequences than for third party-reactive sequences, suggesting partial antigen-specific deletion unrelated to withdrawal success. Without allograft tissue specimens, donor-reactive T cells may have migrated into the graft rather than being deleted. When repertoire turnover was taken into account, detection of donor-reactive sequences was significantly reduced in 7 of 8 subjects for CD4 and in 8 of 8 subjects for CD8. Circulating donor-reactive CD4 TCRbeta sequences fell significantly post-transplant in most of the 8 subjects, irrespective of tolerance or HCV status.

High-throughput TCRbeta CDR3 sequencing of frozen genomic DNA was performed by immunoSEQ, with PCR amplification, mapping, bias correction and internal controls included. Processing in the source paper ran as follows. Productive rearrangements were retained, and unique TCRbeta sequences were defined by the CDR3 nucleotide sequence together with the V and J gene. Donor-reactive sequences required at least 5-fold expansion in CFSE-low cells versus unstimulated pre-transplant cells and at least 0.01% frequency. To ensure at least 90% detection power, minimum frequency thresholds were set for each subject based on that subject's lowest-template unstimulated sample. Jensen-Shannon divergence between the top 1000 TCRbeta sequences post- versus pre-transplant served as the measure of repertoire turnover. Two-sided Fisher's exact tests were used to test for changes in the detection of donor-reactive sequences. Drawn from immuneACCESS, this table holds only the in-frame rearrangements with V and J called that TCRdb kept. Clones are partly lost; checked studies trace under half to an unresolved V gene and leave the rest unexplained. The V and J calls and clone size come from that table; D and trimming were worked out from the DNA. The sample contains over 70,000 clones, around 80% of them found a single time. Approximately 0.8% of the sample is in the top ten clones.

Measured from the cysteine to the phenylalanine, the CDR3 is 16 residues long. CDR3 DNA only is kept here, 48 bases in frame from base 1. V is pruned by 4 bases and J by 4 bases, leaving 13 bases of the junction without a gene match. Sequences SGDLS (CDR1) and YYNGEE (CDR2) are obtained from the germline V gene. With regard to this clone: Its antigen remains unidentified. Qualities for individual bases were not recorded, and no much larger clone is one base off.

Thawed unstimulated PBMCs were stained for CD3, CD4 and CD8 and FACS-sorted into CD3+CD4+ and CD3+CD8+ populations. All 8 studied subjects were randomized to immunosuppression withdrawal. The Qiagen DNeasy Blood and Tissue Kit was used to isolate genomic DNA. Source: CD4+ T cells from blood, taken 12 months after liver transplant. The chain couples TRBV9 to TRBJ2-5; 7 bases in between match TRBD2. This clonotype was obtained from a human patient who received a liver transplant. Because of the transplant, the T cells may be the graft donor's rather than the patient's own. The nucleotide sequence is TGTGCCAGCAGCTCGAGCGGGACCTGGCGGGGAGAGACCCAGTACTTC. Its amino acids are CASSSSGTWRGETQYF.